The rows below give T cell receptor beta chains drawn from one sample of a study of neurological immune-mediated disorders. In TCRdb, the 5' RACE reads were re-called with MiXCR into one record per CDR3 protein. The sample has about 37,000 distinct CDR3 sequences; 11% are singletons. Sequenced input: CD4+ T cells from blood. Receptor source: a woman in her thirties with HTLV-1-associated myelopathy (HAM/TSP). CDR3s include the opening cysteine and the closing phenylalanine or tryptophan. Each record gives: V gene, clone size, J gene, D gene, CDR3 DNA, CDR3 protein. A D gene is named only where the DNA matches it firmly. The size entry is marked missing in some rows and otherwise reads once, few, many or a size class.

v_call: TRBV5-1; clone_size: many; j_call: TRBJ2-2; d_call: NA; cdr3_nt: TGCGCCAGCAGCTTGGGGGGATCCGGAGCATCTACCGGGGAGCTGTTTTTT; cdr3_aa: CASSLGGSGASTGELFF
v_call: TRBV5-1; clone_size: many; j_call: TRBJ2-2; d_call: TRBD1; cdr3_nt: TGCGCCAGCAGCCAGACAGGGGGGCCGGTCACCGGGGAGCTGTTTTTT; cdr3_aa: CASSQTGGPVTGELFF
v_call: TRBV5-1; clone_size: NA; j_call: TRBJ2-1; d_call: TRBD1; cdr3_nt: TGTGCCAGCAGCTGGTGGACAGGGAAGAATGAGCAGTTCTTC; cdr3_aa: CASSWWTGKNEQFF
v_call: TRBV5-1; clone_size: many; j_call: TRBJ2-6; d_call: TRBD1; cdr3_nt: TGCGCCAGCAGTCACACAACAGGGGGCTCTGGGGCCAACGTCCTGACTTTC; cdr3_aa: CASSHTTGGSGANVLTF
v_call: TRBV14; clone_size: many; j_call: TRBJ2-1; d_call: NA; cdr3_nt: TGTGCCAGCAGCCCCCGAAGAATGACTAACTCCTACAATGAGCAGTTCTTC; cdr3_aa: CASSPRRMTNSYNEQFF
v_call: TRBV5-1; clone_size: many; j_call: TRBJ1-1; d_call: TRBD1; cdr3_nt: TGCGCCAGCAGCCGGACAGGGGGCGCGCCGACTGAAGCTTTCTTT; cdr3_aa: CASSRTGGAPTEAFF
v_call: TRBV7-2; clone_size: many; j_call: TRBJ1-2; d_call: NA; cdr3_nt: TGTGCCAGCAGATCAGGGAACAACTATGGCTACACCTTC; cdr3_aa: CASRSGNNYGYTF
v_call: TRBV7-2; clone_size: once; j_call: TRBJ2-7; d_call: NA; cdr3_nt: TGTGCCAGCAGCTTCGTCGGCTCCTACGAGCAGTACTTC; cdr3_aa: CASSFVGSYEQYF
v_call: TRBV7-6; clone_size: NA; j_call: TRBJ2-3; d_call: TRBD2; cdr3_nt: TGTGCCAGCAGCTTAGCGTCGCCTGGCGGGGGACTCACAGATACGCGGTATTTT; cdr3_aa: CASSLASPGGGLTDTRYF
v_call: TRBV20-1; clone_size: many; j_call: TRBJ2-7; d_call: NA; cdr3_nt: TGCAGTGCTACCTTTATGGGCCTTCATTACGAGCAGTACTTC; cdr3_aa: CSATFMGLHYEQYF
v_call: TRBV5-6; clone_size: many; j_call: TRBJ1-1; d_call: NA; cdr3_nt: TGTGCCAGCAGCAGACGGGAGGGTAAAAGCACTGAAGCTTTCTTT; cdr3_aa: CASSRREGKSTEAFF
v_call: TRBV20-1; clone_size: NA; j_call: TRBJ1-1; d_call: NA; cdr3_nt: TGCAGTGCCCCTATCGGACAGAGGGCTTTCTTT; cdr3_aa: CSAPIGQRAFF
v_call: TRBV6-2/TRBV6-3; clone_size: many; j_call: TRBJ1-4; d_call: TRBD1; cdr3_nt: TGTGCCAGCAGTTCAAGGACAGGGGTTGCAAAACTGTTTTTT; cdr3_aa: CASSSRTGVAKLFF
v_call: TRBV5-8; clone_size: many; j_call: TRBJ2-7; d_call: TRBD2; cdr3_nt: TGTGCCAGCAGGTCGGGACTAGCGAACTCCGAGCAGTACTTC; cdr3_aa: CASRSGLANSEQYF
v_call: TRBV5-1; clone_size: many; j_call: TRBJ1-4; d_call: NA; cdr3_nt: TGCGCCAGCAGCTTGGTCGGGGGCGGGACTAATGAAAAACTGTTTTTT; cdr3_aa: CASSLVGGGTNEKLFF
v_call: TRBV5-1; clone_size: many; j_call: TRBJ2-1; d_call: TRBD2; cdr3_nt: TGCGCCAGCAGTTTGAGGACTAGCGGGGGGGCCAGTCAAAATGAGCAGTTCTTC; cdr3_aa: CASSLRTSGGASQNEQFF
v_call: TRBV5-1; clone_size: many; j_call: TRBJ2-3; d_call: NA; cdr3_nt: TGCGCCAGCAGCCAGAGACCAGCAGATACGCAGTATTTT; cdr3_aa: CASSQRPADTQYF
v_call: TRBV16; clone_size: many; j_call: TRBJ1-2; d_call: NA; cdr3_nt: TGTGCCAGCAGCCAAGAGGGCACAGGTTCTGGCTACACCTTC; cdr3_aa: CASSQEGTGSGYTF
v_call: TRBV5-1; clone_size: many; j_call: TRBJ2-7; d_call: NA; cdr3_nt: TGCGCCAGCAGCTTTGAAAGGGCTTCCGAGCAGTACTTC; cdr3_aa: CASSFERASEQYF
v_call: TRBV7-2; clone_size: many; j_call: TRBJ2-7; d_call: NA; cdr3_nt: TGTGCCAGCAGCTTCGCCAGGGCCTACGAGCAGTACTTC; cdr3_aa: CASSFARAYEQYF
v_call: TRBV24-1; clone_size: many; j_call: TRBJ2-2; d_call: TRBD1; cdr3_nt: TGTGCCACCAGTGATAGCGGACAGGGGCCTACCGGGGAGCTGTTTTTT; cdr3_aa: CATSDSGQGPTGELFF
v_call: TRBV20-1; clone_size: many; j_call: TRBJ2-7; d_call: TRBD2; cdr3_nt: TGCAGTGCTAATCGTGAAGCGGGGGGCCTTACCTACGAGCAGTACTTC; cdr3_aa: CSANREAGGLTYEQYF
v_call: TRBV15; clone_size: many; j_call: TRBJ2-3; d_call: TRBD2; cdr3_nt: TGTGCCACCAGCAGACTAGCGGGGGGTACTAGCACAGATACGCAGTATTTT; cdr3_aa: CATSRLAGGTSTDTQYF
v_call: TRBV2; clone_size: NA; j_call: TRBJ2-7; d_call: NA; cdr3_nt: TGTGCCAGCAGTGATGATCTAGCTGGCTCCTACGAGCAGTACTTC; cdr3_aa: CASSDDLAGSYEQYF
v_call: TRBV4-2; clone_size: many; j_call: TRBJ1-3; d_call: NA; cdr3_nt: TGTGCCAGCAGCCAAGATCTTGGCAGGACCGGAAACACCATATATTTT; cdr3_aa: CASSQDLGRTGNTIYF
v_call: TRBV18; clone_size: medium-sized; j_call: TRBJ1-2; d_call: NA; cdr3_nt: TGTGCCAGCTCAGCTACACAGGAGAGTAGTGGCTACACCTTC; cdr3_aa: CASSATQESSGYTF
v_call: TRBV20-1; clone_size: many; j_call: TRBJ1-6; d_call: NA; cdr3_nt: TGCAGTGCTACAGGTGGTAATTCACCCCTCCACTTT; cdr3_aa: CSATGGNSPLHF
v_call: TRBV10-1; clone_size: few; j_call: TRBJ2-3; d_call: TRBD2; cdr3_nt: TGCGCCAGCAGTGACCAACTAGCGGGTGGCACAGATACGCAGTATTTT; cdr3_aa: CASSDQLAGGTDTQYF
v_call: TRBV5-5; clone_size: many; j_call: TRBJ2-7; d_call: NA; cdr3_nt: TGTGCCAGCAGCCCAGTTGGAGACTCCTACGAGCAGTACTTC; cdr3_aa: CASSPVGDSYEQYF
v_call: TRBV5-4; clone_size: many; j_call: TRBJ2-1; d_call: NA; cdr3_nt: TGTGCCAGCAGCTTGGAACTTTACAATGAGCAGTTCTTC; cdr3_aa: CASSLELYNEQFF
v_call: TRBV14; clone_size: many; j_call: TRBJ2-3; d_call: TRBD2; cdr3_nt: TGTGCCAGCAGCCAAGGGCGGGGGGACACAGATACGCAGTATTTT; cdr3_aa: CASSQGRGDTDTQYF
v_call: TRBV20-1; clone_size: NA; j_call: TRBJ2-7; d_call: NA; cdr3_nt: TGCAGTGCCACGGACAGACTCTACGAGCAGTACTTC; cdr3_aa: CSATDRLYEQYF
v_call: TRBV20-1; clone_size: many; j_call: TRBJ2-3; d_call: NA; cdr3_nt: TGCAGTGCTCCGGATAAGGGGACGAGCACAGATACGCAGTATTTT; cdr3_aa: CSAPDKGTSTDTQYF
v_call: TRBV10-2; clone_size: NA; j_call: TRBJ2-1; d_call: NA; cdr3_nt: TGCGCCAGCTCCAACTTATACAATGAGCAGTTCTTC; cdr3_aa: CASSNLYNEQFF
v_call: TRBV19; clone_size: many; j_call: TRBJ2-7; d_call: TRBD2; cdr3_nt: TGTGCCAGTAGTATAGGGACTAGCGGACCATACGAGCAGTACTTC; cdr3_aa: CASSIGTSGPYEQYF
v_call: TRBV12-3/TRBV12-4; clone_size: many; j_call: TRBJ2-7; d_call: NA; cdr3_nt: TGTGCCAGCAGCCCGTCCTACGAGCAGTACTTC; cdr3_aa: CASSPSYEQYF